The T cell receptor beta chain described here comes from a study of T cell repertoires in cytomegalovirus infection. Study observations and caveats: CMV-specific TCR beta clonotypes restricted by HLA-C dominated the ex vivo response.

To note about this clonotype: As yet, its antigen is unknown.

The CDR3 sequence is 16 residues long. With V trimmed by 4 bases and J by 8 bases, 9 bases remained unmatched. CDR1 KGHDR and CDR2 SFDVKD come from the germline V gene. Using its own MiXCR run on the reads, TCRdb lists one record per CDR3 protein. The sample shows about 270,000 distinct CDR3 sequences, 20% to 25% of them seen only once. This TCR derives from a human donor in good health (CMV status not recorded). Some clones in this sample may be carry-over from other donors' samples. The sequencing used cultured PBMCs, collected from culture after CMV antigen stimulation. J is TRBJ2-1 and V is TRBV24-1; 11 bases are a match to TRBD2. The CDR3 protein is CATSDPLAGGPYEQFF. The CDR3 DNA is TGTGCCACCAGTGACCCGTTAGCGGGAGGGCCCTATGAGCAGTTCTTC.